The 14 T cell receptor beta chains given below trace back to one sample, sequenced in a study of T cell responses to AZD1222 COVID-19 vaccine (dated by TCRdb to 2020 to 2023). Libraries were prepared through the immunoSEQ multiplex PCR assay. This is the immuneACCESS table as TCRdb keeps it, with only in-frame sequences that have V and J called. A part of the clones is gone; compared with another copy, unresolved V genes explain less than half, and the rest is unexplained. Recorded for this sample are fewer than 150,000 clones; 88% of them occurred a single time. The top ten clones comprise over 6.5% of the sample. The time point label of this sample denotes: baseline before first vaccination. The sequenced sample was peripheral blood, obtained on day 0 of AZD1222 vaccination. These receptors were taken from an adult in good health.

Here the CDR3 reads CASSPGQGRETQYF. The DNA of the CDR3 is TGTGCCAGCAGCCCAGGACAGGGTAGAGAGACCCAGTACTTC. This sequence joins TRBV14 and TRBJ2-5; 8 nucleotides agree with TRBD1. Germline values: CDR1 SGHDN, CDR2 FVKESK. Trimming removed 4 bases from V and 4 bases from J; junction bases left unmatched: 5. The CDR3 spans 14 residues.

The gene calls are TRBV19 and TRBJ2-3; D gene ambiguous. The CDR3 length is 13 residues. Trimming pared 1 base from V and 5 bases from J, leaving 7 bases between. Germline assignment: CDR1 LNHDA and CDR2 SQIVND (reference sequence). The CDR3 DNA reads TGTGCCAGTAGTATAGGAGAACAAGATACGCAGTATTTT. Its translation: CASSIGEQDTQYF.

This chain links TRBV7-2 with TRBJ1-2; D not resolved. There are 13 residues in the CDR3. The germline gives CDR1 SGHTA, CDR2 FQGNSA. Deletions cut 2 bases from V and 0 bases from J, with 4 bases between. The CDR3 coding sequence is TGTGCCAGCAGCTTACACACTAACTATGGCTACACCTTC. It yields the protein CASSLHTNYGYTF.

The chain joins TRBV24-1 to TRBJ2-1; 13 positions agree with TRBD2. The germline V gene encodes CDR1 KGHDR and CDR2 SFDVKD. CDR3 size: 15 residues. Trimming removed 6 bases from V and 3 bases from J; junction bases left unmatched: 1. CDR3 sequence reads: CATSRTSGSYNEQFF. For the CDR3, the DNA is TGTGCCACCAGTCGGACTAGCGGGAGCTACAATGAGCAGTTCTTC.

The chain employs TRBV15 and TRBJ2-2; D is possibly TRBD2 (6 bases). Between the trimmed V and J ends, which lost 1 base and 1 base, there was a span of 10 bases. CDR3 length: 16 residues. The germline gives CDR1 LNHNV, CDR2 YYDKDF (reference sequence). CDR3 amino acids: CATSRGRGLNTGELFF. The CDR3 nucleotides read TGTGCCACCAGCAGAGGCCGGGGACTGAACACCGGGGAGCTGTTTTTT.

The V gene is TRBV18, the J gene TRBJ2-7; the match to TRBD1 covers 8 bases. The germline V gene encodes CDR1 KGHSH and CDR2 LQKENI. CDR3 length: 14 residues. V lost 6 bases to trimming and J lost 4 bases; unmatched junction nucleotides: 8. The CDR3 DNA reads TGTGCCAGCTCCCTCGGACAGGGTCGGTACGAGCAGTACTTC. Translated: CASSLGQGRYEQYF.

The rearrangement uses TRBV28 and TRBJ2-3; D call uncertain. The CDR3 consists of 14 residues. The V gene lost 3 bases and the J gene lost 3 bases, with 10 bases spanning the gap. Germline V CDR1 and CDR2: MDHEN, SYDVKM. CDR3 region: CASSFSRLTDTQYF. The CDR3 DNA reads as TGTGCCAGCAGTTTCTCCCGTCTTACAGATACGCAGTATTTT.

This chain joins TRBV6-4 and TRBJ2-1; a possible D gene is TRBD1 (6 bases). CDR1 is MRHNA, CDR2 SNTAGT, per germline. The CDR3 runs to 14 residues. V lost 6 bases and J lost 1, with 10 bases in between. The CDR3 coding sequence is TGTGCCAGCAGCCCGACAGGATCCTACAATGAGCAGTTCTTC. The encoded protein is CASSPTGSYNEQFF.

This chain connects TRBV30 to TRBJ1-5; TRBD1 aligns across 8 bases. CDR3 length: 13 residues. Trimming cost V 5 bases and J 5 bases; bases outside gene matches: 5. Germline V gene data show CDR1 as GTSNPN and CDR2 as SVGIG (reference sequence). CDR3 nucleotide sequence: TGTGCCTGGTGCAGGGGGCGCGATCAGCCCCAGCATTTT. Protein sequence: CAWCRGRDQPQHF.

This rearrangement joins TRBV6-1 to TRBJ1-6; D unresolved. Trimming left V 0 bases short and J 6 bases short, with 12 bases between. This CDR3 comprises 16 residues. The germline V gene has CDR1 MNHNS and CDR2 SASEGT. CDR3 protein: CASSEAGGKRNSPLHF. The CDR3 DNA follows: TGTGCCAGCAGTGAAGCAGGAGGGAAACGTAATTCACCCCTCCACTTT.

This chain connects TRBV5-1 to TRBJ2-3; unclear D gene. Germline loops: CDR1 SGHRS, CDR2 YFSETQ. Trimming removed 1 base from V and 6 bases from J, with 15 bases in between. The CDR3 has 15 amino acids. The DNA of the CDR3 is TGCGCCAGCAGCTTGTCCGGCGGTCTGGGGGATACGCAGTATTTT. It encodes CASSLSGGLGDTQYF.

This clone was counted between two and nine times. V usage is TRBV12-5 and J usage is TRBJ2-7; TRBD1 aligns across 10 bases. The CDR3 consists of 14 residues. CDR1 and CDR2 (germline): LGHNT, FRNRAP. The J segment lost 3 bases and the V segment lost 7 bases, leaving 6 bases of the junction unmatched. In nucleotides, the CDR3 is TGTGCTAGTGCCAAGGGACAGGGGAACTACGAGCAGTACTTC. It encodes CASAKGQGNYEQYF.

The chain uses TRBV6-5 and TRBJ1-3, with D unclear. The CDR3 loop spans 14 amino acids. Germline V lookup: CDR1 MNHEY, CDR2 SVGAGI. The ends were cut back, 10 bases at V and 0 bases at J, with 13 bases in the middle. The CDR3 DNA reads TGTGCCACCCGGCCGGGGAGCTCTGGAAACACCATATATTTT. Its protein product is CATRPGSSGNTIYF.

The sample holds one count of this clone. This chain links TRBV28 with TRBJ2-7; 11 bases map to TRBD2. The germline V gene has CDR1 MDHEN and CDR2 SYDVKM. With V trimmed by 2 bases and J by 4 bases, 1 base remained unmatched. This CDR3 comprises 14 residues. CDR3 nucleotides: TGTGCCAGCAGTTTAACTAGCGGGGGATACGAGCAGTACTTC. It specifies CASSLTSGGYEQYF.